Listed below are T cell receptor beta chains from one sample, sequenced in a study of cytomegalovirus exposure and HLA in healthy donors. Assay used: immunoSEQ multiplex PCR; TCRdb lists only in-frame clones, some missing. The table records 55,000 to 75,000 clones, around 95% of them present only once. Sequenced input: PBMCs. All receptors derive from a man younger than 35 in good health and CMV-seropositive. CDR3s include the opening cysteine and the closing phenylalanine or tryptophan. The D gene is left open where the match is weak. A row's size may be missing; if present it is once, few, many or a size class.

j_call clone_size v_call d_call cdr3_aa cdr3_nt
TRBJ2-3 - TRBV5-4 - CASSLGRRGTDTQYF TGTGCCAGCAGCTTGGGGAGAAGAGGGACAGATACGCAGTATTTT
TRBJ2-7 - TRBV30 TRBD2 CAWSRGLAPWGEQYF TGTGCCTGGAGTAGGGGACTAGCTCCTTGGGGCGAGCAGTACTTC
TRBJ2-2 - TRBV4-1 TRBD1 CASSAPGTGDGGELFF TGCGCCAGCAGCGCACCCGGGACAGGGGACGGCGGGGAGCTGTTTTTT
TRBJ1-2 once TRBV27 TRBD1 CASSPGTGHYGYTF TGTGCCAGCAGCCCCGGGACAGGGCACTATGGCTACACCTTC
TRBJ2-1 - TRBV12-5 - CASGFPLGAPQNNEQFF TGTGCTAGTGGTTTCCCTCTTGGGGCCCCCCAAAACAATGAGCAGTTCTTC
TRBJ2-3 - TRBV7-8 TRBD1 CASSLLTGTGVGSDTQYF TGTGCCAGCAGCCTCTTAACGGGGACAGGGGTCGGCTCAGATACGCAGTATTTT
TRBJ2-7 - TRBV4-1 - CASSQDGQGSYEQYF TGCGCCAGCAGCCAAGATGGGCAGGGCTCCTACGAGCAGTACTTC
TRBJ1-2 - TRBV7-9 - CASRGAASVYGYTF TGTGCCAGCCGTGGCGCGGCGAGCGTCTATGGCTACACCTTC
TRBJ2-5 - TRBV9 - CASSEKQGFYQETQYF TGTGCCAGCAGCGAAAAACAGGGTTTCTACCAAGAGACCCAGTACTTC
TRBJ1-3 - TRBV30 - CAWSNGVGNTIYF TGTGCCTGGAGTAACGGTGTAGGAAACACCATATATTTT
TRBJ2-3 few TRBV11-2 TRBD1 CASSLDRGRTDTQYF TGTGCCAGCAGCTTAGACAGGGGGCGCACAGATACGCAGTATTTT
TRBJ2-5 - TRBV14 TRBD2 CASSPPLLSAGGQETQYF TGTGCCAGCAGCCCCCCCCTACTTTCGGCGGGAGGCCAAGAGACCCAGTACTTC
TRBJ1-6 - TRBV5-8 - CASSFGTFLARSPLHF TGTGCCAGCAGCTTCGGGACATTTTTGGCTCGTTCACCCCTCCACTTT
TRBJ2-1 - TRBV27 TRBD2 CATRGLANNEQFF TGTGCCACCCGGGGACTAGCGAACAATGAGCAGTTCTTC
TRBJ1-5 - TRBV14 - CASSQAHRVIFQPQHF TGTGCCAGCAGCCAAGCCCACCGCGTCATATTTCAGCCCCAGCATTTT
TRBJ1-2 - TRBV28 - CASSSLAADSNYGYTF TGTGCCAGCAGTTCTCTAGCGGCCGATTCTAACTATGGCTACACCTTC
TRBJ2-1 - TRBV28 - CASSLLRTDNEQFF TGTGCCAGCAGTTTACTTCGAACAGACAATGAGCAGTTCTTC
TRBJ1-4 - TRBV19 - CASSMVENYEKLFF TGTGCCAGTAGTATGGTGGAGAACTATGAAAAACTGTTTTTT
TRBJ2-7 - TRBV12-5 - CASGLRRLGGRDYEQYF TGTGCTAGTGGTTTGCGTCGCTTAGGAGGGAGAGACTACGAGCAGTACTTC
TRBJ1-5 once TRBV7-9 - CASSSVGTYNSNQPQHF TGTGCCAGCAGCTCGGTCGGGACATATAATAGCAATCAGCCCCAGCATTTT
TRBJ1-1 - TRBV28 - CASITGGANTEAFF TGTGCCAGCATCACCGGGGGGGCAAACACTGAAGCTTTCTTT
TRBJ2-1 - TRBV7-2 - CASVAGWGNEQFF TGTGCCAGCGTTGCGGGGTGGGGGAATGAGCAGTTCTTC
TRBJ2-5 - TRBV7-2 TRBD2 CASSLNGGVRETQYF TGTGCCAGCAGTCTAAACGGGGGGGTAAGGGAGACCCAGTACTTC
TRBJ1-4 - TRBV30 - CAWATGTFNEKLFF TGTGCCTGGGCCACAGGGACCTTTAATGAAAAACTGTTTTTT
TRBJ2-7 - TRBV25-1 - CASSEGLGLDYEQYF TGTGCCAGCAGTGAGGGACTTGGGCTCGACTACGAGCAGTACTTC
TRBJ2-2 - TRBV18 TRBD2 CASSRLAGPGTGELFF TGTGCCAGCTCACGTCTAGCGGGACCGGGCACCGGGGAGCTGTTTTTT
TRBJ1-2 few TRBV10-3 - CAISETGNYGYTF TGTGCCATCAGTGAGACCGGGAACTATGGCTACACCTTC
TRBJ2-7 - TRBV28 TRBD2 CASSRRTSGRGQYF TGTGCCAGCAGCCGAAGGACTAGCGGGAGGGGGCAGTACTTC
TRBJ2-1 - TRBV27 - CASSFHRGGTVKFF TGTGCCAGCAGTTTCCATAGGGGCGGGACGGTAAAGTTCTTC
TRBJ2-2 - TRBV7-2 - CASSSRGYGELFF TGTGCCAGCAGCTCTAGGGGGTATGGGGAGCTGTTTTTT
TRBJ1-5 once TRBV7-6 TRBD1 CASSLSGDRNQPQHF TGTGCCAGCAGCTTAAGCGGGGACAGGAATCAGCCCCAGCATTTT
TRBJ2-5 - TRBV30 - CAWSLGAASSQYF TGTGCCTGGAGTCTTGGGGCCGCGTCGTCCCAGTACTTC
TRBJ2-3 - TRBV10-3 TRBD2 CAISVERTSGGTDTQYF TGTGCCATCAGTGTAGAACGGACTAGCGGGGGCACAGATACGCAGTATTTT
TRBJ2-3 - TRBV28 - CASSFLSGTDTQYF TGTGCCAGCAGTTTTCTATCCGGCACAGATACGCAGTATTTT
TRBJ1-2 - TRBV19 TRBD1 CASMGTAFYGYTF TGTGCCAGTATGGGGACAGCATTCTATGGCTACACCTTC
TRBJ1-1 - TRBV18 - CASSPTARDDTEAFF TGTGCCAGCTCACCGACGGCCAGGGATGACACTGAAGCTTTCTTT
TRBJ1-6 - TRBV4-2 - CASSARQESNSPLHF TGTGCCAGCAGCGCCCGACAGGAGAGTAATTCACCCCTCCACTTT
TRBJ2-5 - TRBV7-8 TRBD1 CASSEDRATQYF TGTGCCAGCAGCGAAGACAGGGCTACCCAGTACTTC
TRBJ2-2 - TRBV27 - CASSMEQGGELFF TGTGCCAGCAGTATGGAGCAGGGCGGGGAGCTGTTTTTT
TRBJ2-3 - TRBV10-1 TRBD1 CASSGTVTDTQYF TGCGCCAGCAGCGGGACAGTCACAGATACGCAGTATTTT
TRBJ2-3 - TRBV27 - CASRSDRHTDTQYF TGTGCCAGCAGATCTGACAGACACACAGATACGCAGTATTTT
TRBJ2-1 - TRBV6-5 TRBD1 CASSWRTGVYNEQFF TGTGCCAGCAGTTGGCGGACAGGAGTCTACAATGAGCAGTTCTTC
TRBJ2-7 - TRBV18 - CASSQGKEYEQYF TGTGCCAGCTCACAGGGGAAGGAGTACGAGCAGTACTTC
TRBJ2-2 - TRBV6-5 - CASSQRQENTGELFF TGTGCCAGCAGTCAGAGACAGGAAAACACCGGGGAGCTGTTTTTT
TRBJ2-2 few TRBV21-1 - CASSGGLAGTMTGELFF TGTGCCAGCAGCGGCGGACTAGCGGGAACCATGACCGGGGAGCTGTTTTTT
TRBJ2-2 - TRBV4-2 - CASSQSGPDTGELFF TGTGCCAGCAGCCAATCAGGTCCCGACACCGGGGAGCTGTTTTTT
TRBJ2-3 - TRBV6-1 TRBD1 CASSELGQGAPDTQYF TGTGCCAGCAGTGAGCTCGGACAGGGGGCCCCAGATACGCAGTATTTT
TRBJ2-2 once TRBV27 TRBD1 CASSSRDRATGELFF TGTGCCAGCAGTTCTCGGGACAGGGCGACCGGGGAGCTGTTTTTT
TRBJ1-2 - TRBV5-5 TRBD1 CASSFFGSAGGLHGYTF TGTGCCAGCAGCTTCTTCGGGTCGGCAGGGGGCTTGCATGGCTACACCTTC